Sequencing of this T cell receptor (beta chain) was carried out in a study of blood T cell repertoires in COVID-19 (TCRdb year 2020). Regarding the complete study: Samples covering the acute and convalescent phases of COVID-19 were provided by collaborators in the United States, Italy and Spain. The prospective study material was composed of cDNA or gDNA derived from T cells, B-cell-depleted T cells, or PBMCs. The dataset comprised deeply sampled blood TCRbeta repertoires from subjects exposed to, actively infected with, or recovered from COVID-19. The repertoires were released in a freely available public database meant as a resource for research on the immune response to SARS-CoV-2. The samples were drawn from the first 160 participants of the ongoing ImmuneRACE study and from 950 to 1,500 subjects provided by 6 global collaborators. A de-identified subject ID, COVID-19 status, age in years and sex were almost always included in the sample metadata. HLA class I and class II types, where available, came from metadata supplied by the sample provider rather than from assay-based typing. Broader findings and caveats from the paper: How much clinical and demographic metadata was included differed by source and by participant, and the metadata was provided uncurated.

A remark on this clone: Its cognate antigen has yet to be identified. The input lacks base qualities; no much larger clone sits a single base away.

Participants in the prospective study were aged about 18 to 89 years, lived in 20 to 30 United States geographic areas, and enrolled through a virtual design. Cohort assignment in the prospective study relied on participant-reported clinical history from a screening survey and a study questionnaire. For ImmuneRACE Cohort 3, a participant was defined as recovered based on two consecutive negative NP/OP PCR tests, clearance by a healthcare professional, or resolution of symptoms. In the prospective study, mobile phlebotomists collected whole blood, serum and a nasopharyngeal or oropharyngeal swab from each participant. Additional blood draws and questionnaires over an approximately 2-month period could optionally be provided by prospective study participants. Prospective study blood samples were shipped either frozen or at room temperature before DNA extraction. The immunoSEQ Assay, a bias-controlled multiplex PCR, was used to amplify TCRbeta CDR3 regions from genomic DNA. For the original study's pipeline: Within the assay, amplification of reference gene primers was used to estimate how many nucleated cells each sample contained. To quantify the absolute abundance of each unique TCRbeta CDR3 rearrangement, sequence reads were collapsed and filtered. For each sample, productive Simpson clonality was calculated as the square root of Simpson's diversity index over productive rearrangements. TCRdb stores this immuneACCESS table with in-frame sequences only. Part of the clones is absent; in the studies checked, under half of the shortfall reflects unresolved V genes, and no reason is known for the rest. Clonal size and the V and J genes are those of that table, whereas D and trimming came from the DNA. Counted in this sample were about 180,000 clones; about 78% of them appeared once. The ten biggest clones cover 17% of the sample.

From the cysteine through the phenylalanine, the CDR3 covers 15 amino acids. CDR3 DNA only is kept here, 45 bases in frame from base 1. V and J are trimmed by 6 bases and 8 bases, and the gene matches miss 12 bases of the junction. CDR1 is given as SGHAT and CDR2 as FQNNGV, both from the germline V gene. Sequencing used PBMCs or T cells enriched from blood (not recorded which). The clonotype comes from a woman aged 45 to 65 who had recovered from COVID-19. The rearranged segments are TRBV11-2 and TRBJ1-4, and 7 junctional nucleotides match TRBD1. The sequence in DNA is TGTGCCAGCAGTCCCAGGGGGGTGAGGAGCGAAAAACTGTTTTTT. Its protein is CASSPRGVRSEKLFF.